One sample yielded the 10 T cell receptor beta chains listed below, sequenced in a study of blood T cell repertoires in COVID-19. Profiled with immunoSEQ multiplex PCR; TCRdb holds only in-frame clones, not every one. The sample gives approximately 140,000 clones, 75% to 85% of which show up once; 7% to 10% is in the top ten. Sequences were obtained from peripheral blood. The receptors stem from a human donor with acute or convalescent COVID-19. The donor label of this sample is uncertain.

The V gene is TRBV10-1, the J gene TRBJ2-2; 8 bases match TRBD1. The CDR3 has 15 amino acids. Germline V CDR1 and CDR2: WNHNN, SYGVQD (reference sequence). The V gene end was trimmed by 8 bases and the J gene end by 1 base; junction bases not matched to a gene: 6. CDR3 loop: CASSWGTGNTGELFF. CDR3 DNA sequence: TGCGCCAGCTCCTGGGGGACAGGGAACACCGGGGAGCTGTTTTTT.

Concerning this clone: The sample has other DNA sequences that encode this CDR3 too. The CDR3 spells CASSQVRADQPQHF. The CDR3 DNA sequence: TGCGCCAGCAGCCAAGTGCGGGCCGATCAGCCCCAGCATTTT. V is TRBV4-1 and J is TRBJ1-5; D ambiguous. Germline CDR1 MGHRA, CDR2 YSYEKL. The CDR3 runs to 14 residues. Trimming shortened V by 1 base and J by 5 bases, and 9 bases separated the two germline ends.

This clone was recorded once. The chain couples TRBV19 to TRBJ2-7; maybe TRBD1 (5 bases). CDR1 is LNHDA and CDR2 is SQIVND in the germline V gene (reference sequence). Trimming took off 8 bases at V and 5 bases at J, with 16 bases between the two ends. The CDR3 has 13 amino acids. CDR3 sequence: CASGNRQNDEQYF. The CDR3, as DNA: TGTGCCAGTGGGAATCGACAGAACGACGAGCAGTACTTC.

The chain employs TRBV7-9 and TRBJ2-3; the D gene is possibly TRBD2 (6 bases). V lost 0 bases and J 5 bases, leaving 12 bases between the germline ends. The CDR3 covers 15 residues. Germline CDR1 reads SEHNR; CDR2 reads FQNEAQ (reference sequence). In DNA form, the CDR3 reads TGTGCCAGCAGCTTAGCGGCGGGGACCGGAGATACGCAGTATTTT. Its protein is CASSLAAGTGDTQYF.

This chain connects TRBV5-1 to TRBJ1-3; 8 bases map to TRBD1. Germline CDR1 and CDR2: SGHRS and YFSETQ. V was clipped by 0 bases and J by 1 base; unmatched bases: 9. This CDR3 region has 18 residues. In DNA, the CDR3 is TGCGCCAGCAGCTTGGGGGAAATACAGGGGGTGTCTGGAAACACCATATATTTT. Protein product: CASSLGEIQGVSGNTIYF.

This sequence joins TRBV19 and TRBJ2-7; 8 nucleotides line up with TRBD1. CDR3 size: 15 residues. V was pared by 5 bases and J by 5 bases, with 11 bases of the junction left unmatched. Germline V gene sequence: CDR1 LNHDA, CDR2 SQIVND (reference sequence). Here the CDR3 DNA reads TGTGCCAGTAGTGCAGGACAGGGATTTATAGACGAGCAGTACTTC. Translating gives CASSAGQGFIDEQYF.

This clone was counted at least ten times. CDR3 nucleotides: TGCGCCAGCAGCCCAGGGTTCACTGAAGCTTTCTTT. Its translation: CASSPGFTEAFF. The V gene is TRBV5-1, the J gene TRBJ1-1; possibly TRBD1 for D (5 bases). Germline V lookup: CDR1 SGHRS, CDR2 YFSETQ. The CDR3 sequence is 12 residues long. Trimming removed 4 bases from V and 4 bases from J, with 8 bases in between.

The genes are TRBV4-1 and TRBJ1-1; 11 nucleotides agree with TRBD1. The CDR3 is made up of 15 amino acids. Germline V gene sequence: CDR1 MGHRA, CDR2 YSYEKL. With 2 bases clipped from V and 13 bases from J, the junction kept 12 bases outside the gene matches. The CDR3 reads CASSQLGPDRGQVFF. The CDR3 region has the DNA TGCGCCAGCAGCCAACTCGGCCCGGACAGGGGGCAGGTTTTCTTT.

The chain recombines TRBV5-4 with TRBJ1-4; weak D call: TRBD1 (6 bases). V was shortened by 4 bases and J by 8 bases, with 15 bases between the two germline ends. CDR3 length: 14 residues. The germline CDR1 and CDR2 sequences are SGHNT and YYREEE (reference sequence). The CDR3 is CASSQDSRGEKLFF. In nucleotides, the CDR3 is TGTGCCAGCAGCCAGGACAGCCGTGGGGAAAAACTGTTTTTT.

The CDR3 sequence is CASSLDGTLEYF. DNA for the CDR3: TGTGCCAGCAGCTTAGATGGGACACTCGAGTACTTC. The V call is TRBV11-2, the J call TRBJ2-7, with D perhaps matching TRBD1 (6 bases). The CDR3 sequence is 12 residues long. Germline CDR1 reads SGHAT; CDR2 reads FQNNGV. The V gene lost 0 bases and the J gene lost 11 bases, with 11 bases spanning the gap.